Listed below are T cell receptor beta chains from one sample, sequenced in a study of human T cells and chemical hapten exposure. TCRdb reprocessed the RACE reads with MiXCR, giving one entry per CDR3 protein. The sample holds around 380,000 distinct CDR3 sequences, 4.5% to 7% seen once. Specimen: whole blood, collected in connection with sensitization to the hapten diphenylcyclopropenone (DPC). The receptors shown here come from a woman aged 18 to 35 with alopecia areata. Some clones in this sample may be carry-over from other donors' samples. Both conserved end residues are part of each CDR3. The order of the fields is clone size, D gene, J gene, V gene, CDR3 protein, CDR3 DNA. The D gene is left open where the match is weak. Clone size is given for some rows only: seen once, a few or many times, or a class if the clone is expanded.

clone size: few; D gene: NA; J gene: TRBJ2-1; V gene: TRBV14; CDR3 protein: CASSTGKEQFF; CDR3 DNA: TGTGCCAGCAGTACAGGGAAGGAGCAGTTCTTC
clone size: many; D gene: NA; J gene: TRBJ1-5; V gene: TRBV4-1; CDR3 protein: CASSQEVLLNQPQHF; CDR3 DNA: TGCGCCAGCAGCCAAGAGGTCCTTTTAAATCAGCCCCAGCATTTT
clone size: few; D gene: TRBD1; J gene: TRBJ1-1; V gene: TRBV7-8; CDR3 protein: CASSLGAGTGGTEAFF; CDR3 DNA: TGTGCCAGCAGCTTAGGGGCCGGGACAGGGGGCACTGAAGCTTTCTTT
clone size: NA; D gene: NA; J gene: TRBJ1-2; V gene: TRBV28; CDR3 protein: CASSSELDYGYTF; CDR3 DNA: TGTGCCAGCAGTTCCGAACTGGACTATGGCTACACCTTC
clone size: few; D gene: TRBD1; J gene: TRBJ1-1; V gene: TRBV6-6; CDR3 protein: CASSSPGQGAVTEAFF; CDR3 DNA: TGTGCCAGCAGTTCCCCTGGACAGGGGGCAGTCACTGAAGCTTTCTTT
clone size: many; D gene: TRBD1; J gene: TRBJ1-6; V gene: TRBV6-2/TRBV6-3; CDR3 protein: CASSSFDRGASPLHF; CDR3 DNA: TGTGCCAGCAGTTCCTTCGACAGGGGTGCTTCACCCCTCCACTTT
clone size: few; D gene: NA; J gene: TRBJ2-7; V gene: TRBV6-2/TRBV6-3; CDR3 protein: CASTTGGSYEQYF; CDR3 DNA: TGTGCCAGCACCACCGGCGGTTCCTACGAGCAGTACTTC
clone size: many; D gene: TRBD2; J gene: TRBJ2-3; V gene: TRBV7-2; CDR3 protein: CASSGGTSGGKGDTQYF; CDR3 DNA: TGTGCCAGCAGCGGTGGGACTAGCGGGGGGAAAGGAGATACGCAGTATTTT
clone size: NA; D gene: NA; J gene: TRBJ2-2; V gene: TRBV20-1; CDR3 protein: CSARPPGGFPGELFF; CDR3 DNA: TGCAGTGCTAGACCCCCGGGGGGCTTTCCCGGGGAGCTGTTTTTT
clone size: few; D gene: NA; J gene: TRBJ1-1; V gene: TRBV7-2; CDR3 protein: CASSLQGAEAFF; CDR3 DNA: TGTGCCAGCAGCCTACAGGGAGCTGAAGCTTTCTTT
clone size: NA; D gene: NA; J gene: TRBJ2-1; V gene: TRBV29-1; CDR3 protein: CSVDVGGPVDEQFF; CDR3 DNA: TGCAGCGTTGATGTGGGGGGGCCGGTCGATGAGCAGTTCTTC
clone size: few; D gene: NA; J gene: TRBJ1-1; V gene: TRBV25-1; CDR3 protein: CASSEWGNLNTEAFF; CDR3 DNA: TGTGCCAGCAGTGAATGGGGGAATTTGAACACTGAAGCTTTCTTT
clone size: NA; D gene: TRBD1; J gene: TRBJ2-7; V gene: TRBV12-3/TRBV12-4; CDR3 protein: CASSSSDREYF; CDR3 DNA: TGTGCCAGCAGTTCATCTGACAGGGAGTACTTC
clone size: many; D gene: TRBD1; J gene: TRBJ2-7; V gene: TRBV6-4; CDR3 protein: CASSNQTGGGYEQYF; CDR3 DNA: TGTGCCAGCAGCAACCAGACAGGGGGCGGTTACGAGCAGTACTTC
clone size: few; D gene: NA; J gene: TRBJ2-7; V gene: TRBV14; CDR3 protein: CASSQEGRDSNEQYF; CDR3 DNA: TGTGCCAGCAGCCAAGAGGGCCGGGACTCCAACGAGCAGTACTTC
clone size: NA; D gene: NA; J gene: TRBJ1-1; V gene: TRBV5-5; CDR3 protein: CASSLYSGMNTEAFF; CDR3 DNA: TGTGCCAGCAGCTTGTATTCAGGAATGAACACTGAAGCTTTCTTT
clone size: many; D gene: NA; J gene: TRBJ2-3; V gene: TRBV2; CDR3 protein: CASSPRPGTSRTDTQYF; CDR3 DNA: TGTGCCAGCAGTCCGAGACCAGGGACTTCCCGCACAGATACGCAGTATTTT
clone size: many; D gene: TRBD1; J gene: TRBJ1-2; V gene: TRBV4-1; CDR3 protein: CASSQDIGGGIYGYTF; CDR3 DNA: TGCGCCAGCAGCCAAGATATAGGGGGCGGCATCTATGGCTACACCTTC